This T cell receptor beta chain was sequenced for a study of a mutant IDH1 vaccine in newly diagnosed glioma. Study in general: Mean patient age was about 40 years; around 60% were male and around 40% female.

Assay used: immunoSEQ multiplex PCR; TCRdb lists only in-frame clones, some missing. This sample has about 32,000 clones, with under 85% found just once. Germline V CDR1 and CDR2: MGHDK, SYGVNS. The CDR3 covers 15 residues. V dropped 4 bases and J dropped 6; count of bases not matched to a gene: 5. This clone was detected only once. Its antigen is currently unknown. Stated time point: week 35, safety follow-up. Every vaccination contained 300 ug of the mutant IDH1 20-mer peptide and was paired with topical imiquimod. In weeks 1, 3, 5, 7, 11, 15, 19 and 23, patients were immunized, eight times in all. The chain combines TRBV25-1 with TRBJ2-2; 10 nucleotides line up with TRBD2. The sequencing used PBMCs, collected from a glioma patient whose treatment included an IDH1 peptide vaccine. This TCR was recovered from a woman aged 30 to 39 with glioma. Some clones in this sample may be carry-over from other donors' samples. CDR3 in amino acids: CASSVSGRASGELFF. The CDR3 DNA reads TGTGCCAGCAGTGTGAGCGGGAGGGCCTCCGGGGAGCTGTTTTTT. Supplemented by reference TRBV25-1 and TRBJ2-2, the full variable domain reads EADIYQTPRYLVIGTGKKITLECSQTMGHDKMYWYQQDPGMELHLIHYSYGVNSTEKGDLSSESTVSRIRTEHFPLTLESARPSHTSQYLCASSVSGRASGELFFGEGSRLTVL.